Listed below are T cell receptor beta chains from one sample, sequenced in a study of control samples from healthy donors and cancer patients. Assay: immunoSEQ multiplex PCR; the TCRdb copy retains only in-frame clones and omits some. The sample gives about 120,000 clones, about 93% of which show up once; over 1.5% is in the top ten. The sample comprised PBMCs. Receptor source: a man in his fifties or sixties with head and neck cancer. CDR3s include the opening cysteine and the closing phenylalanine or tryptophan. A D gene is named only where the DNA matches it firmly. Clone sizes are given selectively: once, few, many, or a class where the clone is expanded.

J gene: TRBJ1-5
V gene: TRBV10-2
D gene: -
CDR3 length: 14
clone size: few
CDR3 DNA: TGCGCCAGCAGTAAACAGGGAACGAATCAGCCCCAGCATTTT
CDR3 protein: CASSKQGTNQPQHF

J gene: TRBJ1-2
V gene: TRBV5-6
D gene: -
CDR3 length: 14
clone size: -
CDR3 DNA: TGTGCCAGCAGCTTCCCCAGGGACCTTTATGGCTACACCTTC
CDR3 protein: CASSFPRDLYGYTF

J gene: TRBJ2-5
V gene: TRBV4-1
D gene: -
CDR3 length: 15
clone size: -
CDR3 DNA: TGCGCCAGCAGCCACCCTGGGGTTCAAGGAGAGACCCAGTACTTC
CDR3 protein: CASSHPGVQGETQYF

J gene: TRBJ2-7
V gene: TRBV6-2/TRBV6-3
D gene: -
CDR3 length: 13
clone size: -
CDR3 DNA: TGTGCCAGCAGTTACTCGCGGGGGCTCGAGCAGTACTTC
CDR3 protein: CASSYSRGLEQYF

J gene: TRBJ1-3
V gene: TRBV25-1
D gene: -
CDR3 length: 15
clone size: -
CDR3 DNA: TGTGCCAGCAGTGTTGGTGCAAGCTCTGGAAACACCATATATTTT
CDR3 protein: CASSVGASSGNTIYF

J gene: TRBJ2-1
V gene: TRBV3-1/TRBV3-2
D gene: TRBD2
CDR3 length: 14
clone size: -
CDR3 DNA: TGTGCCAGCACCAGCAGCGGGGGGAGGGATGAGCAGTTCTTC
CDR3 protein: CASTSSGGRDEQFF

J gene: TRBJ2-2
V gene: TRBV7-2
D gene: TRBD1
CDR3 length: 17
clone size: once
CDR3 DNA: TGTGCCAGCAGTTTAGGTTTTAGGGGGCCGAGAACCGGGGAGCTGTTTTTT
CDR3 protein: CASSLGFRGPRTGELFF

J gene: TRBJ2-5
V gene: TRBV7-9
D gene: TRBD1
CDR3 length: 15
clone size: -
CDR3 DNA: TGTGCCAGCAGCCGCCGACAGGGGAGGCGAGAGACCCAGTACTTC
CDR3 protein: CASSRRQGRRETQYF

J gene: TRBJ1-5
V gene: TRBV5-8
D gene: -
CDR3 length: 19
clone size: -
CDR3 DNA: TGTGCCAGCAGCCTCATGGGCATGACCGGTACTTGGAGCAATCAGCCCCAGCATTTT
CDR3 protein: CASSLMGMTGTWSNQPQHF

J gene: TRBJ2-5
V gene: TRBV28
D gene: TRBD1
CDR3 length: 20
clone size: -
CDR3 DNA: TGTGCCAGCAGTTCCTTACCTACCCCGGGACAGGGAAAGACCTCGGGGACCCAGTACTTC
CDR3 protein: CASSSLPTPGQGKTSGTQYF

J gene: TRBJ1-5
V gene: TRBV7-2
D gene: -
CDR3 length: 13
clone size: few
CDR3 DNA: TGTGCCAGCAGCAAACATAGCAATCAGCCCCAGCATTTT
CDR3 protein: CASSKHSNQPQHF

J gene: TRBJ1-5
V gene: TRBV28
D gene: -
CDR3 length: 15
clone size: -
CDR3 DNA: TGTGCCAGCAGTTTCGGAGGGGGGCCCAATCAGCCCCAGCATTTT
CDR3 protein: CASSFGGGPNQPQHF

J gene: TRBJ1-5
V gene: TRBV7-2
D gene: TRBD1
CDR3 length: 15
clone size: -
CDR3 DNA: TGTGCCAGCAGCTTGGGACAGGGGGCCTATCAGCCCCAGCATTTT
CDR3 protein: CASSLGQGAYQPQHF

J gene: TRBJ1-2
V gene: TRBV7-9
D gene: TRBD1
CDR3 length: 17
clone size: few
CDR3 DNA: TGTGCCAGCAGCCCATCCGGGACAGGGGGGATCTTTCAAGGCTACACCTTC
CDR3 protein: CASSPSGTGGIFQGYTF

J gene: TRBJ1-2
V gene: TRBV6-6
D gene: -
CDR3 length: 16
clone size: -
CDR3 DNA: TGTGCCAGCAGTTACCCTGCCCGCCCTGGAGACTATGGCTACACCTTC
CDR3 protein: CASSYPARPGDYGYTF

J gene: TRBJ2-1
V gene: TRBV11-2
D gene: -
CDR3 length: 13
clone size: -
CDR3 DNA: TGTGCCAGCTCTGAACGCTTATCGGATGAGCAGTTCTTC
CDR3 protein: CASSERLSDEQFF

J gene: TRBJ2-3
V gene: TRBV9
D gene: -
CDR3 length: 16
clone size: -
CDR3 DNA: TGTGCCAGCAGCGTATGGGCGGGGGCCGGGGCAGATACGCAGTATTTT
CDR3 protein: CASSVWAGAGADTQYF

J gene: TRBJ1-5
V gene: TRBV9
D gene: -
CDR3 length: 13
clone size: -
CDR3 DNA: TGTGCCAGCAGCGTGGGCCCCAATCAGCCCCAGCATTTT
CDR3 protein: CASSVGPNQPQHF

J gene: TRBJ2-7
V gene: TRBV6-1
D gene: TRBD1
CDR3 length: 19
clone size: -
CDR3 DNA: TGTGCCAGCAGTGCCCTGGACAGGGTCCTCTCAGCTAGTCCCTACGAGCAGTACTTC
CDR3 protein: CASSALDRVLSASPYEQYF